The 4 T cell receptor beta chains below were found in one sample sequenced in a study of human T cells and chemical hapten exposure. TCRdb called the RACE reads again in MiXCR, with one record for every CDR3 protein. The sample yields some 180,000 distinct CDR3 sequences, about 20% seen once. Sample time point: patch test 1, 2 weeks after DPC sensitization. Treatment defined: therapeutic diphenylcyclopropenone sensitization with weekly scalp DPC. Specimen: whole blood, collected in connection with sensitization to the hapten diphenylcyclopropenone (DPC). These receptors were obtained from a woman aged 45-65 years with alopecia areata. Some clones in this sample may be carry-over from other donors' samples.

This rearrangement joins TRBV7-8 to TRBJ1-5; 7 bases are shared with TRBD1. CDR1 SGHVS and CDR2 FQNEAQ come from the germline V gene. The V segment lost 5 bases and the J segment 11 bases; nucleotides outside the gene matches: 12. This CDR3 contains 14 residues. CDR3 amino acids: CASSPRQGDGAQHF. The CDR3 DNA reads TGTGCCAGCAGCCCGCGACAGGGAGATGGAGCCCAGCATTTT.

This clonotype was observed a handful of times. The gene calls are TRBV7-2 and TRBJ2-2, with D perhaps assigned TRBD1 or TRBD2 (5 bases each). This CDR3 is 16 amino acids long. Germline V gives CDR1 SGHTA, CDR2 FQGNSA. V gave up 1 base and J gave up 7 bases, with 16 bases separating them. In nucleotides, the CDR3 is TGTGCCAGCAGCTTAGACGGGACCCCCGGGGTCGGGGAGCTGTTTTTT. This encodes CASSLDGTPGVGELFF.

This clonotype was observed at least ten times. The V and J genes are TRBV7-7 and TRBJ2-3, with no clear D. CDR3 size: 12 residues. Trimming stripped 4 bases from V and 3 bases from J, with 5 bases between. Germline assignment: CDR1 SSHAT and CDR2 FNYEAQ (reference sequence). The CDR3 sequence is CASSSGTDTQYF. DNA for the CDR3: TGTGCCAGCAGCTCCGGGACAGATACGCAGTATTTT.

In DNA, the CDR3 is TGTGCCAGCTCACTTAAATCGGGACCGAACACCGGGGAGCTGTTTTTT. This encodes CASSLKSGPNTGELFF. This chain connects TRBV18 to TRBJ2-2; D tentatively reads TRBD1 or TRBD2 (5 bases each). CDR1 is KGHSH, CDR2 LQKENI, per germline. V lost 4 bases to trimming and J lost 0 bases, with 12 bases between them. The CDR3 covers 16 residues.